One sample yielded the 7 T cell receptor beta chains listed below, sequenced in a study of T cell repertoires in cytomegalovirus infection. No cognate antigen is known for these TCRs. MiXCR, applied by TCRdb to the reads, yields one record per CDR3 protein. The data contain 55,000 to 70,000 distinct CDR3 sequences, about 22% of them seen just once; the ten biggest clones take up 79%. Source material: PBMCs, sequenced either directly or after in vitro stimulation (not recorded which). Source of these receptors: a human donor in good health (CMV status not recorded). Some clones in this sample may be carry-over from other donors' samples.

The chain employs TRBV9 and TRBJ1-1; D remains unclear. Germline-derived CDR1 and CDR2 are SGDLS and YYNGEE. The CDR3 has 15 amino acids. Trimming left V 0 bases short and J 1 base short, with 10 bases between. CDR3: CASSVGTLGNTEAFF. In DNA form, the CDR3 reads TGTGCCAGCAGCGTAGGAACCCTGGGGAACACTGAAGCTTTCTTT.

The chain combines TRBV20-1 with TRBJ2-1; TRBD2 matches 15 bases. With 3 bases clipped from V and 0 bases from J, the junction kept 3 bases outside the gene matches. From germline, CDR1 is DFQATT and CDR2 SNEGSKA (reference sequence). CDR3 length equals 17 residues. DNA for the CDR3: TGCAGTGCTAGTGGGACTAGCGGGAGGCTCTCCTACAATGAGCAGTTCTTC. It translates to CSASGTSGRLSYNEQFF.

Concerning this clonotype itself: This could be a read error, since a much larger clone is one nucleotide away. This chain uses TRBV7-2 with TRBJ1-5; 7 bases match TRBD1. Germline loops: CDR1 SGHTA, CDR2 FQGNSA. This CDR3 has 13 amino acids. The CDR3 loop reads CASSSDREKPRHF. The CDR3 nucleotides read TGTGCCAGCAGCTCAGACAGGGAGAAGCCCCGGCATTTT.

The CDR3 loop reads CASSIIPTGFGSPLHF. Here the CDR3 DNA reads TGTGCCAGCAGCATTATTCCTACAGGGTTCGGTTCACCCCTCCACTTT. V usage is TRBV11-2 and J usage is TRBJ1-6, with a weak D call TRBD1 (6 bases). CDR1 is SGHAT, CDR2 FQNNGV, per germline. Trimming took off 5 bases at V and 9 bases at J, with 20 bases between the two ends. This CDR3 has 16 amino acids.

In this sample, this clonotype turned up a few times. The genes are TRBV19 and TRBJ1-1; 12 bases line up with TRBD1. V trimming: 5 bases; J trimming: 5 bases; junction bases outside the gene matches: 6. The germline V gene encodes CDR1 LNHDA and CDR2 SQIVND (reference sequence). This CDR3 is 15 amino acids long. DNA of the CDR3: TGTGCCAGTAGTGGGACAGGGGGCTTGAGGACTGAAGCTTTCTTT. Protein product: CASSGTGGLRTEAFF.

In this sample, this clonotype turned up many times. The genes are TRBV7-2 and TRBJ1-5, with 9 bases aligning to TRBD1. Losses at the gene ends were 8 bases for V and 5 bases for J; bases not matched to a gene: 4. CDR3 length: 13 amino acids. The germline gives CDR1 SGHTA, CDR2 FQGNSA. CDR3 nucleotide sequence: TGTGCCAGCTGCCGGGACAGGGATCAGCCCCAGCATTTT. Amino acids: CASCRDRDQPQHF. The full variable domain, completed using reference TRBV7-2 and TRBJ1-5, is GAGVSQSPSNKVTEKGKDVELRCDPISGHTALYWYRQSLGQGLEFLIYFQGNSAPDKSGLPSDRFSAERTGGSVSTLTIQRTQQEDSAVYLCASCRDRDQPQHFGDGTRLSIL.

This chain uses TRBV19 with TRBJ2-3, with D possibly matching TRBD1 (6 bases). This CDR3 comprises 14 residues. Germline lookup yields CDR1 LNHDA and CDR2 SQIVND (reference sequence). Trimming cost V 7 bases and J 2 bases, with 13 bases left between them. The CDR3 sequence is CASTGERSTDTQYF. In DNA form, the CDR3 reads TGTGCCAGTACAGGGGAAAGGTCCACAGATACGCAGTATTTT.